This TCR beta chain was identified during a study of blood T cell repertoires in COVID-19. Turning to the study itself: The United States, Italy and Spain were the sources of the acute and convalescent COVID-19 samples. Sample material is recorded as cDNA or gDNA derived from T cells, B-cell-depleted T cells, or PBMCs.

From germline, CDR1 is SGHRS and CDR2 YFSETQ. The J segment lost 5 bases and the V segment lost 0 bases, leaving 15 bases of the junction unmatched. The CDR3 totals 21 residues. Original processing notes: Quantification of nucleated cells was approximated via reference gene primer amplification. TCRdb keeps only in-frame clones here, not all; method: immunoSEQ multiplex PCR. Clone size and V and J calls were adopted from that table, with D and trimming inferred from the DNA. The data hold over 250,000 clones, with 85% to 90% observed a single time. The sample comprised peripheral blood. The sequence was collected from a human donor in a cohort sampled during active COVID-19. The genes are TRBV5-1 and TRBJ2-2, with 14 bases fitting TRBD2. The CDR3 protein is CASSLAQEGLAGDVVTGELFF. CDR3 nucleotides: TGCGCCAGCAGCTTGGCCCAGGAGGGACTAGCGGGAGACGTGGTAACCGGGGAGCTGTTTTTT. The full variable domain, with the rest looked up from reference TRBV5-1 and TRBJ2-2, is KAGVTQTPRYLIKTRGQQVTLSCSPISGHRSVSWYQQTPGQGLQFLFEYFSETQRNKGNFPGRFSGRQFSNSRSEMNVSTLELGDSALYLCASSLAQEGLAGDVVTGELFFGEGSRLTVL.